The 18 T cell receptor beta chains listed next were all sequenced from one sample in a study of T-cell reconstitution after alpha-beta-depleted transplantation in children. Preparation of the TCRbeta library involved a method that used unique molecular identifiers. TCRdb independently ran MiXCR on the PCR reads; one entry per CDR3 protein. The sample has 260,000 or so distinct CDR3 sequences, around 12% seen once; the top ten hold 2% to 3%. This specimen was PBMCs from the stem cell graft donor, taken from the stem cell graft. These receptors came from a human donor who donated a stem cell graft to a child with acute lymphoblastic leukemia.

This clonotype was picked up many times. The gene calls are TRBV7-2 and TRBJ2-7; the match to TRBD2 covers 14 bases. The CDR3 has 15 residues. Unmatched junction bases numbered 4, after V lost 4 bases and J lost 5 bases. The germline V gene has CDR1 SGHTA and CDR2 FQGNSA. The CDR3 region is CASSSGTSGRNEQYF. For the CDR3, the DNA is TGTGCCAGCAGCTCCGGGACTAGCGGGAGAAACGAGCAGTACTTC.

This clonotype was seen ten or more times. The J gene is TRBJ1-2, the V gene TRBV7-2, with D unresolved. Trimming cost V 4 bases and J 0 bases, with 6 bases left between them. CDR3 length equals 13 residues. CDR1 and CDR2 from the germline V gene are SGHTA and FQGNSA. The CDR3 protein is CASSSQANYGYTF. The CDR3 DNA follows: TGTGCCAGCAGCTCCCAAGCTAACTATGGCTACACCTTC.

In its sample, this clonotype was seen a few times. The chain joins TRBV10-1 to TRBJ2-3; no reliable D call. The CDR3 has 13 amino acids. Germline-derived CDR1 and CDR2 are WNHNN and SYGVQD (reference sequence). With 6 bases removed from V and 1 base from J, the gap between germline ends came to 8 bases. CDR3 region: CASSRRGTDTQYF. CDR3 nucleotide sequence: TGCGCCAGCAGCCGCCGTGGCACAGATACGCAGTATTTT.

This clonotype was seen repeatedly, ten times or more. The rearrangement uses TRBV5-1 and TRBJ2-3; 12 positions match TRBD2. CDR1 is SGHRS and CDR2 is YFSETQ in the germline V gene. The CDR3 sequence is 15 residues long. Trimming cost V 3 bases and J 4 bases; bases outside gene matches: 3. In DNA form, the CDR3 reads TGCGCCAGCAGCTCTAGCGGGAGGGCCCCAGATACGCAGTATTTT. Its protein product is CASSSSGRAPDTQYF.

Many counts were recorded for this clonotype. V gene TRBV5-6 combines with J gene TRBJ2-4, with 12 bases matching TRBD1. V was pared by 4 bases and J by 2 bases, with 19 bases of the junction left unmatched. The CDR3 spans 21 residues. Germline V CDR1 and CDR2: SGHDT, YYEEEE. The CDR3 reads CASSPRVGTGGEFGTKNIQYF. CDR3 DNA sequence: TGTGCCAGCAGCCCCCGTGTGGGGACAGGGGGCGAGTTTGGGACCAAAAACATTCAGTACTTC.

This clonotype was observed at least ten times. The genes are TRBV12-3 or TRBV12-4 and TRBJ1-5; D is perhaps TRBD1 (5 bases). CDR3 length equals 15 residues. The ends were cut back, 2 bases at V and 1 base at J, with 9 bases in the middle. This CDR3 reads CASSLPEGSNQPQHF. In DNA, the CDR3 is TGTGCCAGCAGTTTACCTGAGGGGAGCAATCAGCCCCAGCATTTT.

This clonotype was observed many times. V gene TRBV20-1 combines with J gene TRBJ2-3; the D is unclear. The V and J ends lost 0 bases and 2 bases respectively, with 6 bases between them. This CDR3 is 13 amino acids long. Germline V gene lookup returns CDR1 DFQATT and CDR2 SNEGSKA (reference sequence). For the CDR3, the DNA is TGCAGTGCTAGAGATCCCCCCACAGATACGCAGTATTTT. Its protein is CSARDPPTDTQYF.

The sample holds many counts of this clonotype. A read error is likely, as this CDR3 ends without the conserved phenylalanine or tryptophan. The DNA is left out, because the CDR3 cannot be placed on it with certainty; the CDR3 is given as TCRdb lists it. The V call is TRBV12-3 or TRBV12-4, the J call TRBJ1-3; the table assigns TRBD1, which was not confirmed against the DNA. The CDR3 numbers 13 amino acids, ends counted. This CDR3 is CASRSGGHSGNTI.

This clonotype was observed many times. V and J are TRBV5-1 and TRBJ2-3; 8 bases are a match to TRBD2. The J segment lost 6 bases and the V segment lost 9 bases, leaving 9 bases of the junction unmatched. Germline CDR1 SGHRS, CDR2 YFSETQ. The CDR3 spans 13 residues. As DNA, the CDR3 is TGCGCCACCGACCTGACTAGCGTGGATACGCAGTATTTT. This encodes CATDLTSVDTQYF.

The J gene is TRBJ1-1, the V gene TRBV7-9; TRBD1 matches 8 bases. CDR1 and CDR2 from the germline V gene are SEHNR and FQNEAQ (reference sequence). Trimming cost V 5 bases and J 2 bases; bases outside gene matches: 4. The CDR3 contains 14 residues. Here the CDR3 reads CASSGTGHNTEAFF. The DNA of the CDR3 is TGTGCCAGCAGCGGGACAGGCCACAACACTGAAGCTTTCTTT.

The chain has TRBV18 and TRBJ1-1; D is possibly TRBD1 (5 bases). V lost 3 bases and J 0 bases, leaving 17 bases between the germline ends. CDR1 and CDR2 from the germline V gene are KGHSH and LQKENI. The CDR3 consists of 17 residues. CDR3 nucleotides: TGTGCCAGCTCACCGAGGGGACTTTTTTCGGTGAACACTGAAGCTTTCTTT. Residues: CASSPRGLFSVNTEAFF. The entire variable domain, with the rest obtained from reference TRBV18 and TRBJ1-1, is as follows: NAGVMQNPRHLVRRRGQEARLRCSPMKGHSHVYWYRQLPEEGLKFMVYLQKENIIDESGMPKERFSAEFPKEGPSILRIQQVVRGDSAAYFCASSPRGLFSVNTEAFFGQGTRLTVV.

This clonotype was seen ten or more times. This chain uses TRBV3-1 with TRBJ2-1, with D hard to call. CDR3 size: 14 residues. Germline CDR1 and CDR2: LGHDT and YNNKEL (reference sequence). V gave up 4 bases and J gave up 5 bases, with 12 bases separating them. CDR3 sequence reads: CASSLRSPHNEQFF. CDR3 bases: TGTGCCAGCAGCCTACGGAGTCCTCACAATGAGCAGTTCTTC.

This clonotype has at least ten counts. J is TRBJ2-1 and V is TRBV4-3; D is ambiguous. Deletions cut 0 bases from V and 9 bases from J, with 15 bases between. The CDR3 has 15 residues. Germline lookup yields CDR1 LGHNA and CDR2 YSLEER. The CDR3 spells CASSQDVMASSEQFF. The CDR3 DNA follows: TGCGCCAGCAGCCAAGATGTTATGGCAAGCAGTGAGCAGTTCTTC.

At least ten counts were recorded for this clonotype. This chain connects TRBV2 to TRBJ1-4, with no clear D. There are 11 residues in the CDR3. Germline CDR1 reads SNHLY; CDR2 reads FYNNEI. V was pared by 4 bases and J by 8 bases, with 5 bases between. The CDR3 sequence: CASSVWEKLFF. The CDR3, as DNA: TGTGCCAGCAGTGTTTGGGAAAAACTGTTTTTT.

This clonotype was picked up many times. This sequence joins TRBV6-2 or TRBV6-3 and TRBJ1-5; D not resolved. CDR3 length: 14 residues. In germline, CDR1 is MNHEY, CDR2 SVGEGT. V gave up 6 bases and J gave up 5 bases, with 14 bases separating them. CDR3 residues: CASRQNGIHQPQHF. In DNA form, the CDR3 reads TGTGCCAGCAGGCAAAACGGGATTCATCAGCCCCAGCATTTT.

Only a few counts were recorded for this clonotype. J is TRBJ2-1 and V is TRBV11-2; no clear D gene. The CDR3 is 14 amino acids. The germline gives CDR1 SGHAT, CDR2 FQNNGV. The germline V and J ends were trimmed by 0 bases and 2 bases, with 5 bases remaining between them. The CDR3 bases are TGTGCCAGCAGCTTAGATCTGGCCTACAATGAGCAGTTCTTC. Translated, it gives CASSLDLAYNEQFF. The whole variable domain, remainder taken from reference TRBV11-2 and TRBJ2-1, is EAGVAQSPRYKIIEKRQSVAFWCNPISGHATLYWYQQILGQGPKLLIQFQNNGVVDDSQLPKDRFSAERLKGVDSTLKIQPAKLEDSAVYLCASSLDLAYNEQFFGPGTRLTVL.

This clonotype appeared a few times. This chain uses TRBV7-2 with TRBJ2-3; 15 nucleotides agree with TRBD2. Germline assignment: CDR1 SGHTA and CDR2 FQGNSA. The CDR3 has 16 amino acids. Trimming took 4 bases from V and 5 from J; bases not matched to a gene: 4. CDR3 loop: CASSWTSGGAGDTQYF. As DNA, the CDR3 is TGTGCCAGCAGCTGGACTAGCGGGGGGGCGGGAGATACGCAGTATTTT.

This clonotype was seen many times. The chain recombines TRBV10-3 with TRBJ1-1; TRBD1 matches at 7 bases. After removal of 6 bases from V and 4 bases from J, the junction contained 8 bases not matched to a gene. Per germline, CDR1 ENHRY and CDR2 SYGVKD. This CDR3 is built from 14 residues. The CDR3 region is CAISSGQRGTEAFF. The CDR3 nucleotides are TGTGCCATCAGCTCGGGACAGCGAGGCACTGAAGCTTTCTTT.